One and the same sample provided the 8 T cell receptor beta chains below, sequenced in a study of blood T cell repertoires in COVID-19. The data were produced by immunoSEQ multiplex PCR, yet TCRdb's version contains in-frame clones alone and is incomplete. Of 250,000 to 300,000 clones in the sample, roughly 85% were seen once. The source material was peripheral blood. These receptors were obtained from a man between 45 and 60 years old with active or convalescent COVID-19.

The chain is built from TRBV9 and TRBJ2-1; maybe TRBD2 (6 bases). The CDR3 is 14 residues long. V was pared by 0 bases and J by 9 bases, with 13 bases between. Looked up from germline, CDR1 is SGDLS and CDR2 is YYNGEE. The CDR3 DNA reads TGTGCCAGCAGCGTAGAACCTAGTAGCGGTGAGCAGTTCTTC. Its translation is CASSVEPSSGEQFF.

The rearrangement uses TRBV6-5 and TRBJ1-1, with 7 positions matching TRBD1. CDR1 and CDR2 from the germline V gene are MNHEY and SVGAGI. The CDR3 loop spans 15 amino acids. V was pared by 0 bases and J by 5 bases, with 6 bases of the junction left unmatched. The CDR3 DNA sequence: TGTGCCAGCAGTTACTCTAGGGGGCAGCGGACTGAAGCTTTCTTT. It yields the protein CASSYSRGQRTEAFF.

CDR3 nucleotide sequence: TGTGCCAGCAGCTTCGAGGGTGTGGGTATCAATTCACCCCTCCACTTT. Protein product: CASSFEGVGINSPLHF. V is TRBV5-6 and J is TRBJ1-6; D remains unclear. CDR1 and CDR2 (germline): SGHDT, YYEEEE. CDR3 length: 16 residues. Trimming took 2 bases from V and 7 from J, leaving 16 bases between them.

The chain has TRBV19 and TRBJ2-1; weak D call: TRBD2 (6 bases). Trimming cost V 3 bases and J 6 bases, with 15 bases left between them. Germline loops: CDR1 LNHDA, CDR2 SQIVND (reference sequence). The CDR3 is 15 amino acids. The CDR3: CASSMRSSVPNEQFF. The CDR3 coding sequence is TGTGCCAGTAGTATGCGGTCTAGCGTACCCAATGAGCAGTTCTTC. Drawing the rest from reference TRBV19 and TRBJ2-1, the complete variable domain is DGGITQSPKYLFRKEGQNVTLSCEQNLNHDAMYWYRQDPGQGLRLIYYSQIVNDFQKGDIAEGYSVSREKKESFPLTVTSAQKNPTAFYLCASSMRSSVPNEQFFGPGTRLTVL.

The rearrangement links TRBV5-6 to TRBJ1-2; D uncertain. Trimming shortened V by 0 bases and J by 4 bases, and 10 bases separated the two germline ends. CDR1 is SGHDT and CDR2 is YYEEEE in the germline V gene. This CDR3 comprises 14 residues. The CDR3 spells CASSLARPLYGYTF. Written as DNA, the CDR3 is TGTGCCAGCAGCTTGGCCAGGCCCCTCTATGGCTACACCTTC.

V usage is TRBV12-3 or TRBV12-4 and J usage is TRBJ1-1; no definite D call. The CDR3 contains 11 residues. V gave up 1 base and J gave up 11 bases, with 8 bases separating them. This chain's CDR3 is CASSLGDGAFF. For the CDR3, the DNA is TGTGCCAGCAGTTTAGGCGACGGGGCTTTCTTT.

The CDR3 nucleotides read TGCAGTGCTTCCCGAGCCGATTCCGCTTTCTTT. This sequence encodes CSASRADSAFF. V usage is TRBV20-1 and J usage is TRBJ1-1; D is uncertain. The germline V and J ends were trimmed by 5 bases and 11 bases, with 15 bases remaining between them. Germline V gene lookup returns CDR1 DFQATT and CDR2 SNEGSKA (reference sequence). CDR3 length: 11 residues.

The V call is TRBV7-9, the J call TRBJ2-7, with 7 positions matching TRBD1. Germline lookup yields CDR1 SEHNR and CDR2 FQNEAQ (reference sequence). V shed 5 bases and J 1 base; nucleotides not matched to a gene: 8. CDR3 length equals 15 residues. For the CDR3, the DNA is TGTGCCAGCAGCCCACGGGGACAGTTTTCCTACGAGCAGTACTTC. Translation: CASSPRGQFSYEQYF.